This TCR beta chain stems from a study of vaccination and CD4 T cells after COVID-19. Background on the study: Sampling post-COVID took place a median around 100 days after diagnosis (range 35 to 161). Overlapping peptides of the spike proteins of SARS-CoV-2, HCoV-NL63, HCoV-OC43 and HCoV-229E were used for cell stimulation.

Germline values: CDR1 MNHNS, CDR2 SASEGT. Trimming took off 4 bases at V and 1 base at J, with 10 bases between the two ends. This CDR3 is built from 14 residues. Concerning this clonotype itself: Its antigen is unknown.

Sequencing of the DNA from cultured CD4+ T cells was carried out with the Oncomine TCR Beta short-read assay. TCRdb re-called the PCR reads with MiXCR, one entry per CDR3 protein. Of just over 9,500 distinct CDR3 sequences listed, under 60% are singletons. Treatment here: approximately 10-day PBMC culture with coronavirus spike peptide pools or control peptides (ViraFEST assay). The sequenced material came from CD4+ T cells from blood, cultured in vitro. The rearrangement joins TRBV6-1 to TRBJ1-1; D not resolved. The source of this sequence is a human donor who had recovered from COVID-19. CDR3 in DNA: TGTGCCAGCAGTGCCTGGACGGGGAACACTGAAGCTTTCTTT. As protein: CASSAWTGNTEAFF.